This T cell receptor beta chain was identified in a study of T cells in Graves' hyperthyroidism and ophthalmopathy. Overall study findings and caveats: Ophthalmopathy, which appeared later, was predicted by the model a median around 6 months before onset.

This clonotype was counted many times. Antigen specificity is unknown. CDR3 length equals 13 residues. Germline V lookup: CDR1 MDHEN, CDR2 SYDVKM. The V end lost 3 bases, the J end lost 2 bases, and 8 bases lay between the germline ends. RNA transcripts gave rise to amplified TCR beta CDR3 regions. TCR CDR3 underwent first-round RT-PCR with the HTBI primer set. TCRdb reprocessed the multiplex PCR reads via MiXCR and lists one record per CDR3 protein. Altogether a few hundred thousand distinct CDR3 sequences are present, 15% to 20% being singletons, with the ten largest covering about 4%. Clinical symptoms, serum thyroxine and TRAb, thyroid ultrasound and orbital computed tomography were used for the diagnoses.

The receptor's source is a woman between 18 and 29 years old with Graves' hyperthyroidism. The rearrangement joins TRBV28 to TRBJ2-7, with D unresolved. The sequencing sample was made of blood. This CDR3 reads CASSFGSTYEQYF. CDR3 in DNA: TGTGCCAGCAGTTTCGGCAGTACCTACGAGCAGTACTTC.